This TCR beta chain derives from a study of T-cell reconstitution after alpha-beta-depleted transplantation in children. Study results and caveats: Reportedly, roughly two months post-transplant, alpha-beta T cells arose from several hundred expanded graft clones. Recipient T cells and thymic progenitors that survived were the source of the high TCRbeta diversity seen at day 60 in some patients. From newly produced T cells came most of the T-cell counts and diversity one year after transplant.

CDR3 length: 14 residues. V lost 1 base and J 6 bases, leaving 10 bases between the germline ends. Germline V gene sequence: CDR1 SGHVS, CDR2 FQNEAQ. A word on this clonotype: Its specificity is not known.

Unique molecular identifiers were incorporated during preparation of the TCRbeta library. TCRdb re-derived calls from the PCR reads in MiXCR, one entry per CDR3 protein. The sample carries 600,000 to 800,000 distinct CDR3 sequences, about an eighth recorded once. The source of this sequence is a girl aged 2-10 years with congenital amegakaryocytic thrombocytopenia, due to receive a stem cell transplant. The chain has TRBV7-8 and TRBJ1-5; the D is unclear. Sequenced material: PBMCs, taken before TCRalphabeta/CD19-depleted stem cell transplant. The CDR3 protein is CASSLGQDSQPQHF. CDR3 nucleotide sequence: TGTGCCAGCAGCTTAGGGCAGGATAGTCAGCCCCAGCATTTT. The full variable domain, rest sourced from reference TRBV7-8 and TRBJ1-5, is GAGVSQSPRYKVAKRGQDVALRCDPISGHVSLFWYQQALGQGPEFLTYFQNEAQLDKSGLPSDRFFAERPEGSVSTLKIQRTQQEDSAVYLCASSLGQDSQPQHFGDGTRLSIL.